This TCR beta chain was obtained from a study of shared clonotypes between healthy human individuals. The wider study: Researchers drew samples from two women and a few men aged 18 to 49. Study observations and caveats: The small donor group covered limited genetic and exposure diversity.

This clone was detected once. Its antigen is not known. This CDR3 has 13 residues. V was shortened by 3 bases and J by 4 bases, with 9 bases between the two germline ends. From germline, CDR1 is SNHLY and CDR2 FYNNEI. Clones were read by immunoSEQ multiplex PCR, and TCRdb kept only the in-frame ones, dropping some. The data show about 530,000 clones, 75% to 80% seen once. The gene calls are TRBV2 and TRBJ1-2, with a possible D match to TRBD1 (5 bases). The sequenced material came from PBMCs. The sequence was collected from a woman between 35 and 50 years old in good health. Some clones in this sample may be carry-over from other donors' samples. CDR3 sequence: CASSDRGFYGYTF. The CDR3 DNA follows: TGTGCCAGCAGTGATCGGGGGTTCTATGGCTACACCTTC.